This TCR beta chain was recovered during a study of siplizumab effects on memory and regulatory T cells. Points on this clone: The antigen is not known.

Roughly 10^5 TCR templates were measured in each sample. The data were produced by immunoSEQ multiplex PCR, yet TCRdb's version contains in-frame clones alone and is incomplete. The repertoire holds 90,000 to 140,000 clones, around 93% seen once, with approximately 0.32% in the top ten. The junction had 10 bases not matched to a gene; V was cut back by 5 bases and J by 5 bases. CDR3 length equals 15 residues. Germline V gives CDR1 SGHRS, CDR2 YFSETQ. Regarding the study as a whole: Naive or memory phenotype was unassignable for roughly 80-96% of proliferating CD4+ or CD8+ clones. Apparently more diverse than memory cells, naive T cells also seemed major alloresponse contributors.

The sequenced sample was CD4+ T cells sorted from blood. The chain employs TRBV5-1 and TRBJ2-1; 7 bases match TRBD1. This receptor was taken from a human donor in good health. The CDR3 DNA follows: TGCGCCAGCAGAAAGACAGGGATTAGCGACAATGAGCAGTTCTTC. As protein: CASRKTGISDNEQFF.